The entry that follows covers one T cell receptor (beta chain) sequence. Its cognate antigen is unknown. Expressed TCRB transcripts were sequenced, since all the RNA that had been isolated was reverse transcribed. Here immunoSEQ multiplex PCR was the method, and the copy in TCRdb shows in-frame clones only, minus some. The sample lists about 160,000 clones, just over 9% occurring once. This sample was included in a study of beta chain features in type 1 diabetes. Populations obtained by sorting all exceeded 98% purity. Study outcomes and limitations: High TCR expression in some cells could lead to their over-representation in cDNA sequencing.

The CDR3 is made up of 16 amino acids. CDR1 SGHTA and CDR2 FQGNSA come from the germline V gene. V shed 0 bases, J shed 5 bases, and the junction held 5 bases outside the gene matches. This receptor was obtained from a woman under 30 in good health. The rearrangement uses TRBV7-2 and TRBJ2-5; 11 bases map to TRBD1. Sequences were obtained from central memory CD4+ T cells from blood. The CDR3 region is CASSLAGGQGGETQYF. Here the CDR3 DNA reads TGTGCCAGCAGCTTAGCGGGGGGACAGGGGGGCGAGACCCAGTACTTC. Looking up the rest from reference TRBV7-2 and TRBJ2-5 gives the full variable domain: GAGVSQSPSNKVTEKGKDVELRCDPISGHTALYWYRQSLGQGLEFLIYFQGNSAPDKSGLPSDRFSAERTGGSVSTLTIQRTQQEDSAVYLCASSLAGGQGGETQYFGPGTRLLVL.